These T cell receptor beta chains were read from a single sample in a study of cytomegalovirus exposure and HLA in healthy donors. Data came from immunoSEQ multiplex PCR; TCRdb stores just in-frame clones and leaves some out. This sample has over 150,000 clones, with roughly 82% found just once. The sequenced sample consisted of PBMCs. Source of these receptors: a man aged 45 to 65 in good health and CMV-seropositive. Both conserved end residues are part of each CDR3. The order of the fields is D gene, J gene, clone size, V gene, CDR3 DNA, CDR3 protein. The D gene is left open where the match is weak. A clone size is listed for some rows: how often the clone was seen (once, few, many), or a class if it is expanded.

D gene: TRBD1; J gene: TRBJ1-1; clone size: -; V gene: TRBV9; CDR3 DNA: TGTGCCAGCAGCGCCTGGACAGGGGAGTCAGTAAGCACTGAAGCTTTCTTT; CDR3 protein: CASSAWTGESVSTEAFF
D gene: -; J gene: TRBJ1-4; clone size: few; V gene: TRBV28; CDR3 DNA: TGTGCCAGCAGTTTATTCGTCCAGGGAGGTGAAAAACTGTTTTTT; CDR3 protein: CASSLFVQGGEKLFF
D gene: -; J gene: TRBJ2-6; clone size: -; V gene: TRBV7-6; CDR3 DNA: TGTGCCAGCACCACCCGGGTCTCTGGGGCCAACGTCCTGACTTTC; CDR3 protein: CASTTRVSGANVLTF
D gene: TRBD1; J gene: TRBJ1-2; clone size: -; V gene: TRBV10-3; CDR3 DNA: TGTGCCATCAAAGGACAGGGTACCGGCTACACCTTC; CDR3 protein: CAIKGQGTGYTF
D gene: TRBD1; J gene: TRBJ1-5; clone size: -; V gene: TRBV19; CDR3 DNA: TGTGCCAGTAGTGCCCCGGGACAGACTTTCGATCAGCCCCAGCATTTT; CDR3 protein: CASSAPGQTFDQPQHF
D gene: -; J gene: TRBJ2-7; clone size: once; V gene: TRBV29-1; CDR3 DNA: TGCAGCGTTTATGGGACAGTAGCGGGGGAGCAGTACTTC; CDR3 protein: CSVYGTVAGEQYF
D gene: -; J gene: TRBJ1-5; clone size: -; V gene: TRBV6-4; CDR3 DNA: TGTGCCAGCAGTGACTCGAACAGGGAGAGCAATCAGCCCCAGCATTTT; CDR3 protein: CASSDSNRESNQPQHF
D gene: TRBD1; J gene: TRBJ2-2; clone size: -; V gene: TRBV7-6; CDR3 DNA: TGTGCCAGCAGCCGCACGACAGGGGGCCTTAACACCGGGGAGCTGTTTTTT; CDR3 protein: CASSRTTGGLNTGELFF
D gene: -; J gene: TRBJ2-2; clone size: -; V gene: TRBV14; CDR3 DNA: TGTGCCAGCAGCCAAGATCCAGGGAACACCGGGGAGCTGTTTTTT; CDR3 protein: CASSQDPGNTGELFF
D gene: TRBD1; J gene: TRBJ1-1; clone size: -; V gene: TRBV10-3; CDR3 DNA: TGTGCCATCAGTAATCGGACAGGGGTTACTGAAGCTTTCTTT; CDR3 protein: CAISNRTGVTEAFF
D gene: TRBD1; J gene: TRBJ2-5; clone size: few; V gene: TRBV19; CDR3 DNA: TGTGCCAGTAGTGCGGACAGGGAAGAGACCCAGTACTTC; CDR3 protein: CASSADREETQYF
D gene: -; J gene: TRBJ1-2; clone size: -; V gene: TRBV27; CDR3 DNA: TGTGCCAGCAGTCCCAACGGGGGGGCTTTTGGCTACACCTTC; CDR3 protein: CASSPNGGAFGYTF
D gene: -; J gene: TRBJ2-2; clone size: once; V gene: TRBV4-2; CDR3 DNA: TGTGCCAGCAGCCAAGATGAGGGATTGCGGGAGCTGTTTTTT; CDR3 protein: CASSQDEGLRELFF
D gene: -; J gene: TRBJ1-3; clone size: -; V gene: TRBV6-1; CDR3 DNA: TGTGCCAGCCCTAGACCGGGAGCGGGAAACACCATATATTTT; CDR3 protein: CASPRPGAGNTIYF
D gene: -; J gene: TRBJ2-2; clone size: few; V gene: TRBV28; CDR3 DNA: TGTGCCAGCAGTTCACAGGTTATACGAATGACCGGGGAGCTGTTTTTT; CDR3 protein: CASSSQVIRMTGELFF
D gene: TRBD1; J gene: TRBJ1-2; clone size: -; V gene: TRBV19; CDR3 DNA: TGTGCCAGTAGCTCCCTTGGGACAGGGAATTCTGGCTACACCTTC; CDR3 protein: CASSSLGTGNSGYTF
D gene: -; J gene: TRBJ1-2; clone size: -; V gene: TRBV5-5; CDR3 DNA: TGTGCCAGCAGCTTGATGGGGGGAGCTAACTATGGCTACACCTTC; CDR3 protein: CASSLMGGANYGYTF
D gene: TRBD2; J gene: TRBJ2-3; clone size: few; V gene: TRBV5-1; CDR3 DNA: TGCGCCAGCAGCTCTCCCAGCAGCGGGAGGCCAGATACGCAGTATTTT; CDR3 protein: CASSSPSSGRPDTQYF
D gene: -; J gene: TRBJ1-1; clone size: few; V gene: TRBV19; CDR3 DNA: TGTGCCAGTAGAGCGGCCTACATGAACACTGAAGCTTTCTTT; CDR3 protein: CASRAAYMNTEAFF
D gene: TRBD1; J gene: TRBJ2-7; clone size: -; V gene: TRBV6-1; CDR3 DNA: TGTGCCAGCAGTGAGCCCGGGACAGGGAAATACGAGCAGTACTTC; CDR3 protein: CASSEPGTGKYEQYF
D gene: -; J gene: TRBJ1-1; clone size: -; V gene: TRBV5-1; CDR3 DNA: TGCGCCAGCAGCTTGGTAGGGAGGGGAGACACTGAAGCTTTCTTT; CDR3 protein: CASSLVGRGDTEAFF
D gene: -; J gene: TRBJ2-1; clone size: -; V gene: TRBV4-3; CDR3 DNA: TGCGCCAGCAGCCAAGATCTCGGTCAGGGTAGGAATGAGCAGTTCTTC; CDR3 protein: CASSQDLGQGRNEQFF
D gene: -; J gene: TRBJ2-7; clone size: -; V gene: TRBV6-6; CDR3 DNA: TGTGCCAGCACCACTACAGGGAACTACGAGCAGTACTTC; CDR3 protein: CASTTTGNYEQYF
D gene: TRBD1; J gene: TRBJ1-1; clone size: -; V gene: TRBV9; CDR3 DNA: TGTGCCAGCAGCGGAGAGGGACAGGGGGCCACTGAAGCTTTCTTT; CDR3 protein: CASSGEGQGATEAFF
D gene: TRBD1; J gene: TRBJ2-7; clone size: -; V gene: TRBV19; CDR3 DNA: TGTGCCAGTAGTCTTCGGGACAGCCTCTCCTACGAGCAGTACTTC; CDR3 protein: CASSLRDSLSYEQYF
D gene: TRBD1; J gene: TRBJ2-4; clone size: few; V gene: TRBV5-4; CDR3 DNA: TGTGCCAGCAGCTCCGGGACAGAGATAGCCAAAAACATTCAGTACTTC; CDR3 protein: CASSSGTEIAKNIQYF